This section outlines one TCR beta chain sequence together with its context. Its antigen is not known. TCRdb keeps only in-frame clones here, not all; method: immunoSEQ multiplex PCR. The sample yields 45,000 to 50,000 clones, about 75% seen once. This sample is part of a study of vaccination effects on CD4 cells after COVID-19. Once cultured for approximately ten days, the cells underwent separation to obtain CD4+ T cells. Between March and December 2020, the person had a SARS-CoV-2 infection that PCR confirmed. The CDR3 sequence is 15 residues long. The V and J ends lost 4 bases and 9 bases respectively, with 21 bases between them. Germline V gene data show CDR1 as LGHDT and CDR2 as YNNKEL (reference sequence).

The receptor was derived from a human donor who had a prior SARS-CoV-2 infection. The specimen comprised CD4+ T cells from PBMCs cultured without peptide, sampled before COVID-19 vaccination. The gene calls are TRBV3-1 (or the pseudogene TRBV3-2) and TRBJ1-2; D not certain. CDR3 nucleotide sequence: TGTGCCAGCAGCCCTCATCGTATCCGAGGGATCTGCTACACCTTC. Translation: CASSPHRIRGICYTF.